Here is one TCR beta chain with its context. Its antigen remains unknown. Naive or memory CD4+ cells were cultured 1:1 with T cell-depleted PBMCs plus CEF. Trimming at V came to 3 bases and at J to 9 bases, leaving 8 bases not matched to a gene. The CDR3 length is 15 residues. Germline CDR1 and CDR2: ENHRY and SYGVKD. Generated by immunoSEQ multiplex PCR, the TCRdb table keeps only in-frame clones and is missing some. The sample lists around 30,000 clones, around three quarters seen once, with around 3% in the top ten. The sample is drawn from a study of CD4 T cells in relation to SARS-CoV-2 and coronaviruses.

The sample consisted of memory CD4+ T cells from PBMCs, cultured in vitro. The genes are TRBV10-3 and TRBJ2-1; 10 bases are shared with TRBD2. The sequence came from an adult with COVID-19. Written as DNA, the CDR3 is TGTGCCATCAGTGAACGTAGCGGGAGGTCGCCTGAGCAGTTCTTC. Its protein is CAISERSGRSPEQFF.